Each of the 16 T cell receptor beta chains below was sequenced from the same sample in a study of T cells in Graves' hyperthyroidism and ophthalmopathy. TCR beta CDR3 regions were amplified from RNA. Researchers ran a first-round RT-PCR on the TCR CDR3 using the HTBI primer set. Each CDR3 protein is one row after TCRdb ran MiXCR on the multiplex PCR reads. The data contain around 250,000 distinct CDR3 sequences, around 17% of them singletons. The sample comprised blood. The receptors here all came from a woman aged 18-30 years with Graves' ophthalmopathy.

This clonotype has at least ten counts. J is TRBJ1-2 and V is TRBV15; 10 positions agree with TRBD1. CDR1 LNHNV and CDR2 YYDKDF come from the germline V gene (reference sequence). The CDR3 loop spans 14 amino acids. Germline trimming cut 8 bases from V and 4 bases from J; bases unmatched to any gene: 7. The CDR3 coding sequence is TGTGCCACCGACCCCGGGACAGGGGTCTATGGCTACACCTTC. Protein sequence: CATDPGTGVYGYTF.

The chain uses TRBV20-1 and TRBJ2-7; TRBD1 matches 10 bases. The CDR3 is 13 residues long. The V gene's germline CDR1 is DFQATT and CDR2 SNEGSKA (reference sequence). The J segment lost 5 bases and the V segment lost 1 base, leaving 2 bases of the junction unmatched. CDR3: CSARGDRGDEQYF. As DNA, the CDR3 is TGCAGTGCTAGAGGGGACAGGGGAGACGAGCAGTACTTC.

This chain links TRBV2 with TRBJ2-3; 9 bases map to TRBD1. The V gene's germline CDR1 is SNHLY and CDR2 FYNNEI. The trim removed 3 bases at V and 0 bases at J, leaving 4 bases unmatched. The CDR3 has 16 residues. The DNA for the CDR3 is TGTGCCAGCAGTGAGAACAGGGGGCTTAGCACAGATACGCAGTATTTT. Its translation: CASSENRGLSTDTQYF. The whole variable domain, remainder taken from reference TRBV2 and TRBJ2-3, is EPEVTQTPSHQVTQMGQEVILRCVPISNHLYFYWYRQILGQKVEFLVSFYNNEISEKSEIFDDQFSVERPDGSNFTLKIRSTKLEDSAMYFCASSENRGLSTDTQYFGPGTRLTVL.

This clonotype was observed many times. This rearrangement joins TRBV6-6 to TRBJ1-1; D is undetermined. Germline V gene data show CDR1 as MNHNY and CDR2 as SVGAGI (reference sequence). The length of the CDR3 is 14 residues. V was cut by 2 bases and J by 4 bases, with 11 bases left in between. The DNA of the CDR3 is TGTGCCAGCAGTTACAGGTCGACCGGCACTGAAGCTTTCTTT. Translated, it gives CASSYRSTGTEAFF.

This chain uses TRBV7-9 with TRBJ2-1; the D call may be TRBD1 or TRBD2 (6 bases each). The V end was cut by 2 bases, the J end by 8 bases, with 10 bases between. CDR3 size: 13 residues. Germline V gene data show CDR1 as SEHNR and CDR2 as FQNEAQ (reference sequence). In nucleotides, the CDR3 is TGTGCCAGCAGCTTACCGGGGGCGCATGAGCAGTTCTTC. This codes for CASSLPGAHEQFF.

This clonotype was counted at least ten times. V is TRBV27 and J is TRBJ2-1; the match to TRBD2 covers 10 bases. The CDR3 contains 17 residues. CDR1 and CDR2 from the germline V gene are MNHEY and SMNVEV (reference sequence). V lost 2 bases to trimming and J lost 6 bases; unmatched junction nucleotides: 10. CDR3 residues: CASSLPWLAGVPNEQFF. As DNA, the CDR3 is TGTGCCAGCAGTTTACCTTGGCTAGCGGGAGTCCCCAATGAGCAGTTCTTC.

This clonotype has at least ten counts. The gene calls are TRBV20-1 and TRBJ1-5; no clear D. The germline V and J ends were trimmed by 4 bases and 1 base, with 14 bases remaining between them. Per the germline V gene, CDR1 is DFQATT and CDR2 is SNEGSKA (reference sequence). The CDR3 is made up of 15 amino acids. The chain's CDR3 is CSAMRDDGSNQPQHF. The CDR3 coding sequence is TGCAGTGCTATGAGAGATGACGGGAGCAATCAGCCCCAGCATTTT.

This clonotype was observed many times. The chain links TRBV3-1 to TRBJ2-1; D could derive from TRBD1 or TRBD2 (6 bases each). V lost 6 bases and J lost 6, with 15 bases in between. Looked up from germline, CDR1 is LGHDT and CDR2 is YNNKEL (reference sequence). The CDR3 consists of 14 residues. In DNA form, the CDR3 reads TGTGCCAGCAGGGAGGTTGGAGGGGGCAATGAGCAGTTCTTC. Translating it yields CASREVGGGNEQFF.

Ten or more counts support this clonotype. This chain uses TRBV7-3 with TRBJ2-6; D gene uncertain. Between the trimmed V and J ends, which lost 1 base and 4 bases, there was a span of 11 bases. The CDR3 is made up of 16 amino acids. Per the germline V gene, CDR1 is SGHTA and CDR2 is FQGTGA. The CDR3 spells CASSLKAAGGANVLTF. The CDR3 nucleotides are TGTGCCAGCAGCTTAAAGGCGGCCGGAGGGGCCAACGTCCTGACTTTC.

This clonotype was counted a few times. The chain employs TRBV10-2 and TRBJ2-1; 7 nucleotides align to TRBD1. The CDR3 sequence is 15 residues long. Germline V CDR1 and CDR2: WSHSY, SAAADI. The trim removed 2 bases at V and 3 bases at J, leaving 4 bases unmatched. The CDR3 is CASSELGGDYNEQFF. CDR3 nucleotide sequence: TGCGCCAGCAGTGAGCTAGGGGGCGACTACAATGAGCAGTTCTTC.

Ten or more counts support this clonotype. The V call is TRBV9, the J call TRBJ2-3; the D is unclear. V was pared by 3 bases and J by 1 base, with 15 bases between. Germline V lookup: CDR1 SGDLS, CDR2 YYNGEE. This CDR3 has 16 residues. For the CDR3, the DNA is TGTGCCAGCAGCGACCCGAAGGGTGGGGGCACAGATACGCAGTATTTT. Translated, it gives CASSDPKGGGTDTQYF.

This clonotype was counted only a few times. The gene calls are TRBV29-1 and TRBJ2-4, with a weak D call TRBD2 (5 bases). This CDR3 is built from 10 residues. V gave up 6 bases and J gave up 6 bases, with 6 bases separating them. CDR1 SQVTM and CDR2 ANQGSEA come from the germline V gene. CDR3 in amino acids: CSVGGNIQYF. The CDR3 nucleotides read TGCAGCGTCGGAGGAAACATTCAGTACTTC.

This clonotype was counted many times. V gene TRBV4-1 combines with J gene TRBJ1-1; 9 bases map to TRBD1. The CDR3 totals 16 residues. After removal of 5 bases from V and 3 bases from J, the junction contained 10 bases not matched to a gene. Germline loops: CDR1 MGHRA, CDR2 YSYEKL. The CDR3 reads CASSTRSDRGDTEAFF. The CDR3, as DNA: TGCGCCAGCAGCACAAGATCCGACAGGGGGGACACTGAAGCTTTCTTT.

This clonotype occurred a few times. This chain uses TRBV5-5 with TRBJ2-5; 11 bases map to TRBD2. The germline V gene has CDR1 SGHKS and CDR2 YYEKEE (reference sequence). This CDR3 comprises 15 residues. V lost 0 bases and J lost 14; bases outside the gene matches: 12. The CDR3 loop reads CASSLAEGTSGYLYF. In nucleotides, the CDR3 is TGTGCCAGCAGCTTGGCCGAGGGGACTAGCGGTTATCTTTACTTC.

This clonotype came up many times. The genes are TRBV10-3 and TRBJ2-1; no reliable D call. The CDR3 has 10 amino acids. Trimming took off 6 bases at V and 7 bases at J, with 4 bases between the two ends. Germline V gives CDR1 ENHRY, CDR2 SYGVKD. The CDR3 nucleotides are TGTGCCATCAGAGGGAATGAGCAGTTCTTC. It encodes CAIRGNEQFF.

On this clonotype: A much larger clone is a single base away; this may be a read error. This chain links TRBV12-3 or TRBV12-4 with TRBJ1-2, with D possibly TRBD1 on 5 matching bases. V was cut by 6 bases and J by 5 bases, with 19 bases left in between. CDR3 size: 15 residues. As DNA, the CDR3 is TGTGCCAGCAGCAAGATGGACGGGGGTGGATATGGCTACACCTTC. It specifies CASSKMDGGGYGYTF.